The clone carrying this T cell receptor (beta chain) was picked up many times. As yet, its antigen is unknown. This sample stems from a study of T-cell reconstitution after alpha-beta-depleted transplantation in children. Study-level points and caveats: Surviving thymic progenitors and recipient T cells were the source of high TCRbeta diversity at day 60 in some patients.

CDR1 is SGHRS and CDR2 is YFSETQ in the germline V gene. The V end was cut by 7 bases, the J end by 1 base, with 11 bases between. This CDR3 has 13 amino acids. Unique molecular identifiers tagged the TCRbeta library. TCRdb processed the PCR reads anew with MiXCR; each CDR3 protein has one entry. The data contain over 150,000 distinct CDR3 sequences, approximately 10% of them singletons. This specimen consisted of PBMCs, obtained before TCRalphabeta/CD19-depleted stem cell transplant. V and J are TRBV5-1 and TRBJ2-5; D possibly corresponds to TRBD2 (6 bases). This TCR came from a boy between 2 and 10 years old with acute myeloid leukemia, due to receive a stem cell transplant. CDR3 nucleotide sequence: TGCGCCAGCGGAAAGGGACTCCAAGAGACCCAGTACTTC. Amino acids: CASGKGLQETQYF.